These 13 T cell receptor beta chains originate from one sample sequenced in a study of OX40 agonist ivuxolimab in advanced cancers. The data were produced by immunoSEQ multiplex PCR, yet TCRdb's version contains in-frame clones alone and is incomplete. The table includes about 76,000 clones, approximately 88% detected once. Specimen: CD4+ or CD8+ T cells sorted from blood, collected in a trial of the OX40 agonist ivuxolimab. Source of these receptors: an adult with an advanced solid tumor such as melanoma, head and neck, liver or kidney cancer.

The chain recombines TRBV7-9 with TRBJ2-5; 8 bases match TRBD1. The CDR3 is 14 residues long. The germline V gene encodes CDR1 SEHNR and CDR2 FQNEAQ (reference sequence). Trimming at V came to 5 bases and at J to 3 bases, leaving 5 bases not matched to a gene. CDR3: CASSGTGGKETQYF. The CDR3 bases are TGTGCCAGCAGCGGTACAGGGGGAAAAGAGACCCAGTACTTC.

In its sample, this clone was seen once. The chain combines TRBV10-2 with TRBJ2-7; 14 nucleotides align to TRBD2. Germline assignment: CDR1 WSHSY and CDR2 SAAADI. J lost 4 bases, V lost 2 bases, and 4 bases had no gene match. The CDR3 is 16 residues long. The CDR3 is CASSERTSGRMYEQYF. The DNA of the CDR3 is TGCGCCAGCAGTGAGAGGACTAGCGGGAGGATGTACGAGCAGTACTTC.

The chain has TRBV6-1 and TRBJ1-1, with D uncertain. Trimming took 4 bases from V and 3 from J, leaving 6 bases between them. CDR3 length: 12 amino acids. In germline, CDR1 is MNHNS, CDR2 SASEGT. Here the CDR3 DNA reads TGTGCCAGCAGTGGCCGATACACTGAAGCTTTCTTT. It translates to CASSGRYTEAFF.

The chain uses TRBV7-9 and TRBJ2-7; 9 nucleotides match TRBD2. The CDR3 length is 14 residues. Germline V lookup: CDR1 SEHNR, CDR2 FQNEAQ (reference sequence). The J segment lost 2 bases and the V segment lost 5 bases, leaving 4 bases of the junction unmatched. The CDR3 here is CASSPEREAYEQYF. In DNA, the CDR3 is TGTGCCAGCAGCCCCGAGCGGGAGGCCTACGAGCAGTACTTC.

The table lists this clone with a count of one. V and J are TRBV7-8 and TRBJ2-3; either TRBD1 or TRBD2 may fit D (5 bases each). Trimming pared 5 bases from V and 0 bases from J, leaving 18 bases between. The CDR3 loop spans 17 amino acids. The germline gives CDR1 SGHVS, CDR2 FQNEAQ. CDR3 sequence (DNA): TGTGCCAGCAGCGCTAGGGACCTTTCGGGGAGCACAGATACGCAGTATTTT. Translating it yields CASSARDLSGSTDTQYF.

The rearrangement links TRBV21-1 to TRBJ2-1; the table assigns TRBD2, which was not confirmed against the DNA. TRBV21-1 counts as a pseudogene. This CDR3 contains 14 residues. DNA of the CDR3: TGTGCCAGCAGGCCAAGCGGGAGTCGGGATGAGCAGTTCTTC. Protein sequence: CASRPSGSRDEQFF.

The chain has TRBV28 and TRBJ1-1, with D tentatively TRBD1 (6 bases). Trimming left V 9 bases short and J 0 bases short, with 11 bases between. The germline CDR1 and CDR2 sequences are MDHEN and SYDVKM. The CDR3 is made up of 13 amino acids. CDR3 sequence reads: CASRDTLNTEAFF. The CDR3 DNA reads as TGTGCCAGTAGGGACACCCTGAACACTGAAGCTTTCTTT.

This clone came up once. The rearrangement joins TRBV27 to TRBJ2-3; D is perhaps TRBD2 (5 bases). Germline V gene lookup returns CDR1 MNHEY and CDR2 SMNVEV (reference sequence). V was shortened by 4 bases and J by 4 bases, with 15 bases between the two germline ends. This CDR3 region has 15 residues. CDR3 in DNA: TGTGCCAGCAGTTCCCTCGGTGTCGGGGCAGATACGCAGTATTTT. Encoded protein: CASSSLGVGADTQYF.

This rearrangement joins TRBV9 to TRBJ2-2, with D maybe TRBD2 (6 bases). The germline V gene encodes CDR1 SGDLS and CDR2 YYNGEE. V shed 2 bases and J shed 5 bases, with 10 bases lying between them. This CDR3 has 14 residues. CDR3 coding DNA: TGTGCCAGCAGCGTGGAGGGCCTTACCGGGGAGCTGTTTTTT. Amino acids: CASSVEGLTGELFF. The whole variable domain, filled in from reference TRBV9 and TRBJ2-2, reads DSGVTQTPKHLITATGQRVTLRCSPRSGDLSVYWYQQSLDQGLQFLIQYYNGEERAKGNILERFSAQQFPDLHSELNLSSLELGDSALYFCASSVEGLTGELFFGEGSRLTVL.

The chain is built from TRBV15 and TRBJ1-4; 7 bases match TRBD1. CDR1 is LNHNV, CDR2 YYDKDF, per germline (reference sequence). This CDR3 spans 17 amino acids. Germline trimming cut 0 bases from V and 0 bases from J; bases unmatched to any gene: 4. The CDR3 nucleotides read TGTGCCACCAGCAGAGATCCGCAGGGGGCAACTAATGAAAAACTGTTTTTT. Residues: CATSRDPQGATNEKLFF.

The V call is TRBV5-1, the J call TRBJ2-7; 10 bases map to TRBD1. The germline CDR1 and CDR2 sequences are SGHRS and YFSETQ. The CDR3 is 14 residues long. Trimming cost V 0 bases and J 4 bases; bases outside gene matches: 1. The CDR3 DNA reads TGCGCCAGCAGCTTGGGGACAGGGGGTTACGAGCAGTACTTC. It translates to CASSLGTGGYEQYF.

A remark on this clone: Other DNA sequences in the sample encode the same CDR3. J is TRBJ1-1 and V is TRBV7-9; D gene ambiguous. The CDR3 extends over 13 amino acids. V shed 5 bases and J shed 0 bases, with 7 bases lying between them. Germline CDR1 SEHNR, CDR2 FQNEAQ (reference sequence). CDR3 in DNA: TGTGCCAGCAGCCTCACCTTGAACACTGAAGCTTTCTTT. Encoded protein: CASSLTLNTEAFF. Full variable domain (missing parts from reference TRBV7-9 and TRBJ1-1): DTGVSQNPRHKITKRGQNVTFRCDPISEHNRLYWYRQTLGQGPEFLTYFQNEAQLEKSRLLSDRFSAERPKGSFSTLEIQRTEQGDSAMYLCASSLTLNTEAFFGQGTRLTVV.

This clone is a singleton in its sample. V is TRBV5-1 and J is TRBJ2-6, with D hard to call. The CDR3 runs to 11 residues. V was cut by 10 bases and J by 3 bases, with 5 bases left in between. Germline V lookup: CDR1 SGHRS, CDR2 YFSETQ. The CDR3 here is CASFGANVLTF. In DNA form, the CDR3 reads TGCGCCTCCTTTGGGGCCAACGTCCTGACTTTC.